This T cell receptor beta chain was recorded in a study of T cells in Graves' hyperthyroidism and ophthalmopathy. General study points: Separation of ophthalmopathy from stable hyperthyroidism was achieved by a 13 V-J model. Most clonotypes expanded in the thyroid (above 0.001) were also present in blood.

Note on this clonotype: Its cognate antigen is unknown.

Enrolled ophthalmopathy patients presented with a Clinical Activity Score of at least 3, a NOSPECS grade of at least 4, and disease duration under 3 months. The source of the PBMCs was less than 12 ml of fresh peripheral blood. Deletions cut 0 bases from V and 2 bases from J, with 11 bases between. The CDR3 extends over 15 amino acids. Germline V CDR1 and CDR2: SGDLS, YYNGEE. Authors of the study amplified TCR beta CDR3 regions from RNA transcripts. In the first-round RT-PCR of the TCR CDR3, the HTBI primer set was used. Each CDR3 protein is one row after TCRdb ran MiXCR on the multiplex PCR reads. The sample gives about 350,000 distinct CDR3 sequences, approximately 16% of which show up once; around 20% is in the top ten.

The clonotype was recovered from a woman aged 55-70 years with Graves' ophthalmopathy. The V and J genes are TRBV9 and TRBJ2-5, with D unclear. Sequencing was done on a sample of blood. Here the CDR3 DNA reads TGTGCCAGCAGCGTAGGGGTTCAGGAACAAGAGACCCAGTACTTC. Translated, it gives CASSVGVQEQETQYF.